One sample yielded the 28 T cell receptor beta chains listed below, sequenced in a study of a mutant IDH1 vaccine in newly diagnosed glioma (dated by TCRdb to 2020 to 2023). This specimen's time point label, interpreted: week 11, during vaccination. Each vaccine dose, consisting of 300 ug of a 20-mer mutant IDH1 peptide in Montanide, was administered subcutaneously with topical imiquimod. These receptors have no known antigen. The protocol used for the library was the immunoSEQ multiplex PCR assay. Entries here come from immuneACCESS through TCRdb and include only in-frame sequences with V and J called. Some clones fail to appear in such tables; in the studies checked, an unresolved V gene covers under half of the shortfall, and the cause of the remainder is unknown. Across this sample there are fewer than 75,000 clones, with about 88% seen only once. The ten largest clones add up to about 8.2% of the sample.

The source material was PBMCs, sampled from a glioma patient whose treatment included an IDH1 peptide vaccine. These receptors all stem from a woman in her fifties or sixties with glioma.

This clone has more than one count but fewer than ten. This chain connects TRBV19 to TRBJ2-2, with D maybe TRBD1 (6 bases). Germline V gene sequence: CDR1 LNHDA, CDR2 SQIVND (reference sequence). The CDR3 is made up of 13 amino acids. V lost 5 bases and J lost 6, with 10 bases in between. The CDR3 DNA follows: TGTGCCAGTAGTCCACAGGGATCCGGGGAGCTGTTTTTT. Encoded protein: CASSPQGSGELFF.

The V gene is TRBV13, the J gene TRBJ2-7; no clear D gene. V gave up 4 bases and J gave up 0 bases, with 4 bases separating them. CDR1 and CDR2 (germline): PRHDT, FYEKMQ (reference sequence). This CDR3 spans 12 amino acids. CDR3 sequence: CASSSSSYEQYF. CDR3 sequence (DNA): TGTGCCAGCAGCTCGAGCTCCTACGAGCAGTACTTC.

CDR3 sequence: CASSARGDQETQYF. In nucleotides, the CDR3 is TGTGCCAGCAGCGCACGGGGGGACCAAGAGACCCAGTACTTC. The genes are TRBV5-4 and TRBJ2-5, with 7 bases identical to TRBD2. CDR1 SGHNT and CDR2 YYREEE come from the germline V gene (reference sequence). The length of the CDR3 is 14 residues. Germline trimming cut 4 bases from V and 0 bases from J; bases unmatched to any gene: 3. Variable domain in full (rest from reference TRBV5-4 and TRBJ2-5): ETGVTQSPTHLIKTRGQQVTLRCSSQSGHNTVSWYQQALGQGPQFIFQYYREEENGRGNFPPRFSGLQFPNYSSELNVNALELDDSALYLCASSARGDQETQYFGPGTRLLVL.

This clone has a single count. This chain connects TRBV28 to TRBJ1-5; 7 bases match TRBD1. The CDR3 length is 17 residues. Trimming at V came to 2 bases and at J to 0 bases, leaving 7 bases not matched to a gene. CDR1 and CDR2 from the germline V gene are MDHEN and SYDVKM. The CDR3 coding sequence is TGTGCCAGCAGTTTAAGTTCCGGGACAGATAGCAATCAGCCCCAGCATTTT. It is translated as CASSLSSGTDSNQPQHF.

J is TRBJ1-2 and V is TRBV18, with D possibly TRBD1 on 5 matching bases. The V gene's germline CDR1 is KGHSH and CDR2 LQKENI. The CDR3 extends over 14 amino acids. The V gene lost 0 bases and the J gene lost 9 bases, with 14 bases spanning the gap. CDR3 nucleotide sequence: TGTGCCAGCTCACCACCGACAGTCATAAATCGCTACACCTTC. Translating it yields CASSPPTVINRYTF.

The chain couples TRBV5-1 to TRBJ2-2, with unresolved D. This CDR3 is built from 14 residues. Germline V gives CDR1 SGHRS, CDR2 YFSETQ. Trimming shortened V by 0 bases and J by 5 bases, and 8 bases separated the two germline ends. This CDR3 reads CASSLAPSTGELFF. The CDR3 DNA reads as TGCGCCAGCAGCTTGGCTCCCTCAACCGGGGAGCTGTTTTTT.

Written as DNA, the CDR3 is TGTGCCAGCAGTGACGCGGGAGTGAACACTGAAGCTTTCTTT. Residues: CASSDAGVNTEAFF. V is TRBV11-3 and J is TRBJ1-1, with D unclear. Per the germline V gene, CDR1 is SGHNT and CDR2 is YENEEA. The germline V and J ends were trimmed by 6 bases and 0 bases, with 11 bases remaining between them. The CDR3 has 14 residues.

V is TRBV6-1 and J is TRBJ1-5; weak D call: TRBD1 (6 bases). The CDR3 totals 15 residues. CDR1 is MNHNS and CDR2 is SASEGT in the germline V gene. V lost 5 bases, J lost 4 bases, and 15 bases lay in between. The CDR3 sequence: CASSQDGQTNQPQHF. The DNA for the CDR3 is TGTGCCAGCAGTCAGGACGGACAGACAAATCAGCCCCAGCATTTT.

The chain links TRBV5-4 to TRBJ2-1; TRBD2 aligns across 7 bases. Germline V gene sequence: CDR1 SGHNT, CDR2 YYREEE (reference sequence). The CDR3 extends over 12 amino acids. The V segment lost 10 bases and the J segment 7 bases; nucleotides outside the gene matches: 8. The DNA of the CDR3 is TGTGCCTGCCAGCGGGGCATAAATGAGCAGTTCTTC. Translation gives CACQRGINEQFF.

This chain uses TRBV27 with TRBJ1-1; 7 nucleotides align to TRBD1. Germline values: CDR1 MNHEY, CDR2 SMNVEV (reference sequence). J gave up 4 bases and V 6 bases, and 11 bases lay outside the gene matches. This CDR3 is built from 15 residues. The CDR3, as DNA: TGTGCCAGCAGCCGCTTTACAGGGGATCGCACTGAAGCTTTCTTT. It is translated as CASSRFTGDRTEAFF.

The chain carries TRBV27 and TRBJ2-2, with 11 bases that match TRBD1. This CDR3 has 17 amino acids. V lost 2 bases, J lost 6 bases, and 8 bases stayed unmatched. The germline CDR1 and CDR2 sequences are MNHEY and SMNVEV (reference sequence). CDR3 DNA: TGTGCCAGCAGTTTAAGCTGGGGACAGGGGGTGTCCGGGGAGCTGTTTTTT. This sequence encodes CASSLSWGQGVSGELFF.

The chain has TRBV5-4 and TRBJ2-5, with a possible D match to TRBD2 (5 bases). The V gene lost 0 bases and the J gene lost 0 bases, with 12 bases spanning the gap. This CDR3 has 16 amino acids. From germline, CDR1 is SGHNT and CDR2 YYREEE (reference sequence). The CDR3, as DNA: TGTGCCAGCAGCTTGGGCGGGTATCTGTACCAAGAGACCCAGTACTTC. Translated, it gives CASSLGGYLYQETQYF. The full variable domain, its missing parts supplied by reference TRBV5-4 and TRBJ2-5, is ETGVTQSPTHLIKTRGQQVTLRCSSQSGHNTVSWYQQALGQGPQFIFQYYREEENGRGNFPPRFSGLQFPNYSSELNVNALELDDSALYLCASSLGGYLYQETQYFGPGTRLLVL.

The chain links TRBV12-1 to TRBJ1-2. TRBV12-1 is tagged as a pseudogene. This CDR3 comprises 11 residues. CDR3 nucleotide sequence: TGTGCCAGCTTGGAGCTTTATGGCTACACCTTC. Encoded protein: CASLELYGYTF.

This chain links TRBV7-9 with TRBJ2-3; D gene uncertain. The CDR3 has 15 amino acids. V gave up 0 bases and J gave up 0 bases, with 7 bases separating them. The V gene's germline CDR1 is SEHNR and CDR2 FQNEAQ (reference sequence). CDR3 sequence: CASSLASVSTDTQYF. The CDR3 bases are TGTGCCAGCAGCTTAGCTTCGGTTAGCACAGATACGCAGTATTTT.

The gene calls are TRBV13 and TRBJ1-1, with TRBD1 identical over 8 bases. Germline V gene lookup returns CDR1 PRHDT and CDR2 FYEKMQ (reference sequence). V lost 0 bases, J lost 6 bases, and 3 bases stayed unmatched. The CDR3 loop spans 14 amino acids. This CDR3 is CASSLGDRGSEAFF. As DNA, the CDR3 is TGTGCCAGCAGCTTAGGTGACAGGGGCTCTGAAGCTTTCTTT.

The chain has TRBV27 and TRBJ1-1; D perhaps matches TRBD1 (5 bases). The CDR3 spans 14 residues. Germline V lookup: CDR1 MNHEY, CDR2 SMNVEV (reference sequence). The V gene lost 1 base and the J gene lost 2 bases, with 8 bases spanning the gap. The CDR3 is CASSLLGVNTEAFF. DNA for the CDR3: TGTGCCAGCAGTTTATTAGGGGTCAACACTGAAGCTTTCTTT.

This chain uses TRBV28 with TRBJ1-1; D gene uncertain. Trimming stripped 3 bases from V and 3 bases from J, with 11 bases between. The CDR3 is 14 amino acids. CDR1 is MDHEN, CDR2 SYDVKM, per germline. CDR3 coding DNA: TGTGCCAGCAGTTTTTTAGGGAGGCACACTGAAGCTTTCTTT. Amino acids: CASSFLGRHTEAFF.

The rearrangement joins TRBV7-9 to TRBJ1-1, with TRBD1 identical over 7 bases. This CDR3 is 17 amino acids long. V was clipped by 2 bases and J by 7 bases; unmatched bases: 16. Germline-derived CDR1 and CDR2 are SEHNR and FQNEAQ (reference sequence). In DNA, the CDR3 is TGTGCCAGCAGCTTATTAACTTACAGGGGAATTCGCAGTGAAGCTTTCTTT. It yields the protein CASSLLTYRGIRSEAFF.

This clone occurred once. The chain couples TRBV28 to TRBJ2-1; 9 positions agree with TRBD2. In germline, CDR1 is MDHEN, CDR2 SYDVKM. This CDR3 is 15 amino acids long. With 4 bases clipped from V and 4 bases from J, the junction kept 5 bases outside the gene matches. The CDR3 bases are TGTGCCAGCAGTTATCTAGCGGGGAAGTACAATGAGCAGTTCTTC. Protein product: CASSYLAGKYNEQFF.

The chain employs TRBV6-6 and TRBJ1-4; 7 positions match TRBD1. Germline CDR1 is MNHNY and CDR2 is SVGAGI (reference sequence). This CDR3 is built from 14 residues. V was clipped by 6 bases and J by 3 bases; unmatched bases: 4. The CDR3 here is CASRSGGSNEKLFF. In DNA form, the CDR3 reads TGTGCCAGCAGGTCAGGGGGTTCTAATGAAAAACTGTTTTTT.

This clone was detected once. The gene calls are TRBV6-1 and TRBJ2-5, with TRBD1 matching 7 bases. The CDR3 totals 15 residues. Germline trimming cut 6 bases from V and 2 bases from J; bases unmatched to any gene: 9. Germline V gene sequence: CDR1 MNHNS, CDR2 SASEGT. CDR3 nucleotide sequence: TGTGCCAGCAGAAAAGACAGGGTGGGTCAAGAGACCCAGTACTTC. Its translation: CASRKDRVGQETQYF.

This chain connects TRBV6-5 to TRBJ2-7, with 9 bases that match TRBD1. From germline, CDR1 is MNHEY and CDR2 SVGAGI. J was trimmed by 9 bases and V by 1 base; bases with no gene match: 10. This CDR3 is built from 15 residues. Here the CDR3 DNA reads TGTGCCAGCAGTTACTTCCGGGACAGGGACGCAGCGCAGTACTTC. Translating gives CASSYFRDRDAAQYF.

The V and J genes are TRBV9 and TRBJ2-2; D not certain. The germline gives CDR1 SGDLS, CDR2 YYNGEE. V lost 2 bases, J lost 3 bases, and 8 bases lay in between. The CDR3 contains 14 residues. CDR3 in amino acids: CASSVLPDTGELFF. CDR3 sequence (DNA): TGTGCCAGCAGCGTCCTCCCCGACACCGGGGAGCTGTTTTTT. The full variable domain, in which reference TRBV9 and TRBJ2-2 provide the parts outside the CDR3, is DSGVTQTPKHLITATGQRVTLRCSPRSGDLSVYWYQQSLDQGLQFLIQYYNGEERAKGNILERFSAQQFPDLHSELNLSSLELGDSALYFCASSVLPDTGELFFGEGSRLTVL.

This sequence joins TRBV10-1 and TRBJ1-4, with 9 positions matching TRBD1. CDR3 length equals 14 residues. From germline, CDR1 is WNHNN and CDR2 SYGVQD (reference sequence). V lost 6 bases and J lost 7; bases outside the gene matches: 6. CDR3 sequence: CASRPRDRVEKLFF. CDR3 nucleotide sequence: TGCGCCAGCAGACCCCGGGACAGGGTTGAAAAACTGTTTTTT.

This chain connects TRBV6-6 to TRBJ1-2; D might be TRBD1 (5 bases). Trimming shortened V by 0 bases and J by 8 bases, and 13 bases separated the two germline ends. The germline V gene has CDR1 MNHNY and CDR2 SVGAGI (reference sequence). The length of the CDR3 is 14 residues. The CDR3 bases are TGTGCCAGCAGTTACTCCCCCGGGGCGGAAGGCTACACCTTC. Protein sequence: CASSYSPGAEGYTF.

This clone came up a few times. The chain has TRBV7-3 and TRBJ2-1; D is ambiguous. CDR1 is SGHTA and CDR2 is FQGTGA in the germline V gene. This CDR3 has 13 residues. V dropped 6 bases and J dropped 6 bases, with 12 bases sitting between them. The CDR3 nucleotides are TGTGCCAGCAGTTTCACCCCCCCCAATGAGCAGTTCTTC. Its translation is CASSFTPPNEQFF. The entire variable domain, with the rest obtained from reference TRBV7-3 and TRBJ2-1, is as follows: GAGVSQTPSNKVTEKGKYVELRCDPISGHTALYWYRQSLGQGPEFLIYFQGTGAADDSGLPNDRFFAVRPEGSVSTLKIQRTERGDSAVYLCASSFTPPNEQFFGPGTRLTVL.

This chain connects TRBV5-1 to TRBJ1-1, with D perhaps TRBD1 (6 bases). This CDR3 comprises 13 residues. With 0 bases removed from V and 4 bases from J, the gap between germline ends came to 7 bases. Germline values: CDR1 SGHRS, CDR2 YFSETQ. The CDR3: CASSLEGGTEAFF. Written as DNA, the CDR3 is TGCGCCAGCAGCTTGGAGGGGGGCACTGAAGCTTTCTTT.

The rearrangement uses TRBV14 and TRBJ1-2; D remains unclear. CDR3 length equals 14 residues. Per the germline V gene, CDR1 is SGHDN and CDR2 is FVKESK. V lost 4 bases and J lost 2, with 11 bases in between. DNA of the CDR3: TGTGCCAGCAGCCGTGATACGGGGAACTATGGCTACACCTTC. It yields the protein CASSRDTGNYGYTF.